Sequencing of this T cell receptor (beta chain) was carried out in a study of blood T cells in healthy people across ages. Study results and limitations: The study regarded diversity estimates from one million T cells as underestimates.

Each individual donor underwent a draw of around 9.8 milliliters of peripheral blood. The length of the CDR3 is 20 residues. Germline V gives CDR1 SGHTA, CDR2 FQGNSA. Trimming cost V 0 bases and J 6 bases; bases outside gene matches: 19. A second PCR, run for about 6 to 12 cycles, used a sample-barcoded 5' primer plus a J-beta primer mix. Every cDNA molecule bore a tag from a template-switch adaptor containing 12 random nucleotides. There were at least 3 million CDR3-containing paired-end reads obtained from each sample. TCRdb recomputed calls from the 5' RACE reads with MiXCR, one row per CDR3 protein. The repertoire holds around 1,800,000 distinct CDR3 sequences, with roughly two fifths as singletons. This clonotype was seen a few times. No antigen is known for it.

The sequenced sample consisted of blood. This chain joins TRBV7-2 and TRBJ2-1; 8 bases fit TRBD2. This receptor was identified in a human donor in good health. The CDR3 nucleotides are TGTGCCAGCAGCTTAGCCTTAGGGACCACGGGGGGGCGAAGGACCAATGAGCAGTTCTTC. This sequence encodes CASSLALGTTGGRRTNEQFF.